This T cell receptor (beta chain) derives from a study of blood T cells in healthy people across ages. This clonotype was seen only a few times. The CDR3 has 14 residues. Germline V CDR1 and CDR2: DFQATT, SNEGSKA (reference sequence). With 3 bases clipped from V and 0 bases from J, the junction kept 4 bases outside the gene matches. Primers used in a second PCR of about 7 to 12 cycles were a sample-barcoded 5' primer and a J-beta primer mix. TCRdb ran MiXCR on the 5' RACE reads and lists one entry per CDR3 protein. This sample yields hundreds of thousands of distinct CDR3 sequences, of which less than 25% are seen a single time; approximately 8.7% belongs to the top ten. Each sample yielded at least 6 million isolated PBMCs. Total RNA extraction produced at least 5.5 micrograms (per sample) for the study. These records were also assigned to another study, of T cells of mothers and their children.

This chain joins TRBV20-1 and TRBJ2-7; TRBD2 agrees at 8 bases. The receptor's source is a boy younger than 18 in good health. The sample was blood. CDR3 sequence (DNA): TGCAGTGCTAGTATAGCGGGGAACTCCTACGAGCAGTACTTC. This encodes CSASIAGNSYEQYF.